This T cell receptor (beta chain) emerged from a study of blood T cell repertoires in COVID-19. Study as a whole: The United States, Italy and Spain were the sources of the acute and convalescent COVID-19 samples. Sample material is recorded as cDNA or gDNA derived from T cells, B-cell-depleted T cells, or PBMCs.

The authors' processing: Amplification of reference gene primers was used by the study to estimate nucleated cell counts. Profiling relied on immunoSEQ multiplex PCR, and the TCRdb table lists in-frame clones only, not all of them. V, J and clone size reflect that table, while D and trimming were determined from the DNA. The sample records under 25,000 clones, 75% to 90% being singletons. The V end lost 0 bases, the J end lost 0 bases, and 4 bases lay between the germline ends. In germline, CDR1 is SGHRS, CDR2 YFSETQ. CDR3 size: 14 residues. The TCR originated in a man older than 75 with active or convalescent COVID-19. The specimen sequenced was peripheral blood. The J gene is TRBJ1-5, the V gene TRBV5-1, with no clear D. The CDR3 coding sequence is TGCGCCAGCAGCTTGGACGGTAGCAATCAGCCCCAGCATTTT. Encoded protein: CASSLDGSNQPQHF.